This T cell receptor (beta chain) emerged from a study of T cell responses to AZD1222 COVID-19 vaccine. Whole-study findings and limits: Baseline serology detected seropositivity in only six AZD1222 recipients. Repertoire samples came only from after the peak T cell response.

A word on this clone: Its specificity is unknown.

Repertoires were generated with immunoSEQ multiplex PCR, while TCRdb's copy carries only in-frame clones and drops some. This table has approximately 140,000 clones, roughly nine tenths appearing once. The germline V gene has CDR1 MDHEN and CDR2 SYDVKM. Trimming took off 4 bases at V and 1 base at J, with 13 bases between the two ends. The CDR3 is 15 residues long. This specimen consisted of peripheral blood, obtained 28 days after the second dose of the MenACWY control vaccine. V is TRBV28 and J is TRBJ2-5, with D perhaps TRBD1 (6 bases). This receptor was taken from an adult who received the MenACWY meningococcal vaccine as a control. The CDR3 DNA follows: TGTGCCAGCAGTTCAGGGGTAGGCTTCCAAGAGACCCAGTACTTC. Its translation: CASSSGVGFQETQYF.